Shown below are 5 T cell receptor beta chains from a single sample sequenced in a study of blood T cells in healthy people across ages. It was with a sample-barcoded 5' primer and a J-beta primer mix that a second PCR of roughly 7 to 12 cycles was run. MiXCR was run by TCRdb on the 5' RACE reads, yielding one entry per CDR3 protein. The repertoire includes around 1,900,000 distinct CDR3 sequences, 39% of them detected once, and 23% sits in the top ten. Specimen: blood. All receptors come from a human donor in good health.

In its sample, this clonotype was seen many times. DNA for the CDR3: TGTGCCAGCAGTCGCCGGGGGGGGGCCTACGAGCAGTACTTC. This sequence encodes CASSRRGGAYEQYF. V is TRBV12-3 or TRBV12-4 and J is TRBJ2-7; 8 nucleotides align to TRBD2. After removal of 5 bases from V and 2 bases from J, the junction contained 5 bases not matched to a gene. This CDR3 has 14 residues.

The chain joins TRBV6-2 or TRBV6-3 to TRBJ2-3; D is ambiguous. The V gene lost 2 bases and the J gene lost 11 bases, with 20 bases spanning the gap. Germline assignment: CDR1 MNHEY and CDR2 SVGEGT. The CDR3 is made up of 15 amino acids. In DNA, the CDR3 is TGTGCCAGCAGTTACCCCCAGGACCCGGTCGACGGGCAGTATTTT. Translated: CASSYPQDPVDGQYF.

This sequence joins TRBV7-9 and TRBJ2-1; D might be TRBD1 (6 bases). CDR1 is SEHNR and CDR2 is FQNEAQ in the germline V gene (reference sequence). Trimming took off 2 bases at V and 12 bases at J, with 26 bases between the two ends. The CDR3 is made up of 17 amino acids. This chain's CDR3 is CASSLTKSGVFRDVQFF. For the CDR3, the DNA is TGTGCCAGCAGCTTAACTAAATCAGGGGTTTTTCGCGATGTGCAGTTCTTC.

J is TRBJ2-7 and V is TRBV2; D may be TRBD1 or TRBD2 (5 bases each). The CDR3 consists of 14 residues. V gave up 2 bases and J gave up 3 bases, with 11 bases separating them. Germline CDR1 reads SNHLY; CDR2 reads FYNNEI. The CDR3 sequence: CASSEIGTVYEQYF. The DNA of the CDR3 is TGTGCCAGCAGTGAAATAGGGACGGTCTACGAGCAGTACTTC.

This clonotype came up many times. The chain recombines TRBV7-9 with TRBJ2-7; 7 bases agree with TRBD1. Losses at the gene ends were 6 bases for V and 3 bases for J; bases not matched to a gene: 8. CDR3 length equals 14 residues. From germline, CDR1 is SEHNR and CDR2 FQNEAQ (reference sequence). CDR3 residues: CASSSTGTVYEQYF. The CDR3 DNA follows: TGTGCCAGCAGTTCCACCGGGACAGTCTACGAGCAGTACTTC.